This T cell receptor beta chain was documented in a study of early T cells in non-severe SARS-CoV-2 infection. Study-level information: Chains were unpaired, as sequencing was done on bulk RNA from unsorted whole blood. Overall study results and limits: VDJdb-based matching was biased toward anti-spike CD8 responses and missed private and CD4 specificities.

This clonotype was recorded at least ten times. Its cognate antigen is unknown. TCRdb re-called the 5' RACE reads with MiXCR, one entry per CDR3 protein. This sample has some 45,000 distinct CDR3 sequences, with 3.5% to 5% found just once. There are 14 residues in the CDR3. Trimming left V 4 bases short and J 0 bases short, with 7 bases between. Germline V CDR1 and CDR2: SEHNR, FQNEAQ (reference sequence). Sample: whole blood. The chain couples TRBV7-9 to TRBJ1-3, with D possibly TRBD1 on 5 matching bases. The origin of this receptor is an adult who was a healthcare worker with PCR-confirmed SARS-CoV-2 infection or an uninfected control (not recorded which). The CDR3 spells CASSYDSSGNTIYF. In DNA, the CDR3 is TGTGCCAGCAGCTACGACAGCTCTGGAAACACCATATATTTT.